This T cell receptor beta chain was documented in a study of T cells after yellow fever vaccination. It was through 5'RACE template switching that TCR cDNA was made, with a universal primer site and UMIs added. One entry per CDR3 protein, called by TCRdb with MiXCR from the 5' RACE reads. The repertoire holds some 160,000 distinct CDR3 sequences, with 7% to 10% as singletons. V was cut by 5 bases and J by 2 bases, with 12 bases left in between. This CDR3 region has 14 residues. The germline gives CDR1 DFQATT, CDR2 SNEGSKA (reference sequence). Points from the study as a whole: On re-exposure, the response was weaker but peaked faster, at day 5 versus 15. Reappearance after the booster was seen for most primary-vaccination clones, at 95% to 97% CD4 and around 90% CD8. Abundant clonotypes from the bulk population could get into FACS-sorted repertoires as contaminants.

This clonotype was counted a few times. The antigen remains undetermined. This receptor was identified in a young man who received the YFV17D yellow fever vaccine. V and J are TRBV20-1 and TRBJ2-2; possible D gene TRBD2, 6 bases. This specimen consisted of CD8+ T cells sorted from PBMCs, obtained 45 days after the yellow fever booster vaccination. CDR3 in amino acids: CSAWDFLNTGELFF. CDR3 sequence (DNA): TGCAGTGCTTGGGACTTTCTAAACACCGGGGAGCTGTTTTTT.